The present entry profiles one TCR beta chain with its context. The antigen is not known. The data belong to a study of T cells in Graves' hyperthyroidism and ophthalmopathy. General study results and limits: Most expanded thyroid clonotypes above 0.001 recurred in blood. The model foresaw ophthalmopathy a median about 6.5 months prior to onset.

Germline lookup yields CDR1 LNHNV and CDR2 YYDKDF (reference sequence). This CDR3 is built from 16 residues. V was shortened by 1 base and J by 2 bases, with 13 bases between the two germline ends. Uncontrolled infections, other autoimmune diseases, pregnancy or lactation led to exclusion of patients. Amplification of TCR beta CDR3 regions used RNA as the template. TCR CDR3 regions were first amplified by RT-PCR with HTBI primers. TCRdb re-derived calls from the multiplex PCR reads in MiXCR, one entry per CDR3 protein. The data show around 200,000 distinct CDR3 sequences, with over 15% seen just once and 29% held by the top ten.

The gene calls are TRBV15 and TRBJ2-3, with D unclear. The TCR sequence derives from a woman aged 45-65 years with Graves' hyperthyroidism. Sequencing was performed on blood. CDR3 loop: CATSRGNRPPTDTQYF. CDR3 nucleotides: TGTGCCACCAGCAGAGGCAATCGTCCCCCCACAGATACGCAGTATTTT.